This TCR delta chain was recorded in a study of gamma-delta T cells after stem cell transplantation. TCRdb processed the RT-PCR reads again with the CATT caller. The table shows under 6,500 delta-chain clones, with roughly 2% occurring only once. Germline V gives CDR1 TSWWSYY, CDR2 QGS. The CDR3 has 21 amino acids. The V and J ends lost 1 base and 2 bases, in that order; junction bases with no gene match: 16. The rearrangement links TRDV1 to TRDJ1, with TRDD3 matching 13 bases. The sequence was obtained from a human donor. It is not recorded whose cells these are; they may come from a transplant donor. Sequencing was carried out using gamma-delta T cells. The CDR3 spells CALGEQQYNRLGDTGTDKLIF. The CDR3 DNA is TGTGCTCTTGGGGAACAACAGTACAACAGACTGGGGGATACGGGAACCGATAAACTCATCTTT.